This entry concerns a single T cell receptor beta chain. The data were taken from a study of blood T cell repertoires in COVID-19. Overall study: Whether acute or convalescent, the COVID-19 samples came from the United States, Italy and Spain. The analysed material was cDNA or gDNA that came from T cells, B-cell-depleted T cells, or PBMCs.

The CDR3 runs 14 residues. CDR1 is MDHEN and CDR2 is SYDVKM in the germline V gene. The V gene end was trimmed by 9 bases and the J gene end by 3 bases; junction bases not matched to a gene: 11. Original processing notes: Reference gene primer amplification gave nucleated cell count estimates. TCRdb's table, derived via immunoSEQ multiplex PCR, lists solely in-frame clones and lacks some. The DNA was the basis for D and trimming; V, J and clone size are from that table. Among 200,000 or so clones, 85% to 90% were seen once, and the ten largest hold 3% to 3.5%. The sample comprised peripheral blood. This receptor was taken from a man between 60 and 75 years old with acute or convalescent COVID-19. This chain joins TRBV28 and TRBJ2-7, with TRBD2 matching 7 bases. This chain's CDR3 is CASGVGTNYYEQYF. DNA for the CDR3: TGTGCCAGTGGTGTGGGGACTAACTACTACGAGCAGTACTTC.